This note documents a single TCR beta chain sequence. Its antigen remains unidentified. The PCR had 60 Vbeta and 13 Jbeta primers. Data came from immunoSEQ multiplex PCR; TCRdb stores just in-frame clones and leaves some out. This table holds about 160,000 clones, almost 80% found once. This entry belongs to a study of cytomegalovirus exposure and HLA in healthy donors. The study, taken as a whole, reports: The authors confirmed in vitro that three CMV-associated chains were specific for CMV antigens.

The sample taken for sequencing was PBMCs. The TCR comes from a man aged 30 to 45 in good health and CMV-seronegative.

The DNA of the CDR3 is TGTGCCAGCAGTTTGTTCGGGGGTGACCAGCCCCAGCATTTT. As protein: CASSLFGGDQPQHF. The chain combines TRBV28 with TRBJ1-5; D might be TRBD1 (5 bases). This CDR3 region has 14 residues. Between the trimmed V and J ends, which lost 3 bases and 7 bases, there was a span of 13 bases. Per the germline V gene, CDR1 is MDHEN and CDR2 is SYDVKM.